The rows below give T cell receptor beta chains drawn from one sample of a study of blood T cell repertoires in COVID-19. Profiling relied on immunoSEQ multiplex PCR, and the TCRdb table lists in-frame clones only, not all of them. This sample has approximately 260,000 clones, with 80% to 90% found just once. Material: peripheral blood. Receptors originate from a woman aged 40 to 49 who had recovered from COVID-19. Each CDR3 is given with its conserved first and last residue. Each record gives: CDR3 length, V gene, CDR3 protein.

length: 16
V: TRBV28
CDR3: CASGQLVGGGNSPLHF

length: 16
V: TRBV7-2
CDR3: CASSSRVGRGDYGYTF

length: 15
V: TRBV6-5
CDR3: CASSPRSGGTDTQYF

length: 14
V: TRBV2
CDR3: CASSELTRTGELFF

length: 15
V: TRBV6-5
CDR3: CASSWARGGQEKLFF

length: 15
V: TRBV5-1
CDR3: CASSLQGDEGEKLFF

length: 15
V: TRBV19
CDR3: CASSKGQGQDQPQHF

length: 17
V: TRBV25-1
CDR3: CASSEPLQPGSNYGYTF

length: 13
V: TRBV12-3/TRBV12-4
CDR3: CASSPRQQNGYTF

length: 17
V: TRBV27
CDR3: CASRGFGLPGGTDTQYF

length: 15
V: TRBV6-5
CDR3: CASSYDGRNNYGYTF

length: 13
V: TRBV28
CDR3: CASSLTGANEQFF

length: 18
V: TRBV21-1
CDR3: CASSKGGLAGGSADTQYF

length: 13
V: TRBV19
CDR3: CANPGQGAREQYF

length: 17
V: TRBV24-1
CDR3: CATSGGTGGASDQPQHF

length: 14
V: TRBV27
CDR3: CASSTPGGPDEQYF

length: 13
V: TRBV29-1
CDR3: CSVEGRHGVWAFF

length: 14
V: TRBV6-5
CDR3: CASSPTGSGNTIYF

length: 14
V: TRBV4-1
CDR3: CASSPRGSDGTQYF

length: 21
V: TRBV7-8
CDR3: CASSLDRYVFAGARMGNEQFF

length: 14
V: TRBV10-2
CDR3: CASRPSGGAGELFF

length: 15
V: TRBV28
CDR3: CASSFVTGGNSPLHF

length: 15
V: TRBV18
CDR3: CASSPDRGLADTQYF

length: 15
V: TRBV6-5
CDR3: CASRVRDTRGGELFF

length: 11
V: TRBV6-5
CDR3: CASRESGLQYF

length: 13
V: TRBV28
CDR3: CASTTGDSYEQYF

length: 14
V: TRBV11-3
CDR3: CASSLEGGTGELFF

length: 13
V: TRBV7-2
CDR3: CASSLAGDTEAFF

length: 14
V: TRBV19
CDR3: CASSSLGPGGGYTF

length: 13
V: TRBV12-3/TRBV12-4
CDR3: CASSLGTRNEQYF

length: 15
V: TRBV28
CDR3: CASSSLRFSFRLWHF

length: 13
V: TRBV10-3
CDR3: CASLPNGVGEQYF

length: 15
V: TRBV5-1
CDR3: CASSLVISGANVLTF

length: 16
V: TRBV6-2/TRBV6-3
CDR3: CASSYPYRDPNEKLFF

length: 12
V: TRBV30
CDR3: CAWSSTPRAAFF

length: 19
V: TRBV13
CDR3: CASSPWLGASGSFTDTQYF

length: 13
V: TRBV9
CDR3: CASSAGSNEKLFF

length: 14
V: TRBV6-6
CDR3: CASSRDSTDQPQHF

length: 16
V: TRBV3-1/TRBV3-2
CDR3: CASSQDLGTRNSPLHF

length: 15
V: TRBV2
CDR3: CASSETGVNTGELFF

length: 16
V: TRBV19
CDR3: CASSIRRPSGYNEQFF

length: 15
V: TRBV6-5
CDR3: CASSYNRGFNSPLHF

length: 11
V: TRBV12-3/TRBV12-4
CDR3: CASSFSYEQYF

length: 10
V: TRBV12-3/TRBV12-4
CDR3: CASSLGARYF

length: 17
V: TRBV7-2
CDR3: CASSEASGGADVNEQFF

length: 13
V: TRBV6-2/TRBV6-3
CDR3: CASSYERNTEAFF

length: 14
V: TRBV2
CDR3: CASSTQGRAQPQHF

length: 17
V: TRBV7-2
CDR3: CASSPGGGGGVNNEQFF

length: 12
V: TRBV5-6
CDR3: CASSLVLSGYTF

length: 13
V: TRBV2
CDR3: CASSPGTGVEAFF

length: 14
V: TRBV5-1
CDR3: CASSLVQSTGELFF